This record covers a single T cell receptor (beta chain). Its antigen is undetermined. The input for sorted-subset replicate PCRs was around 200 ng DNA, tens of thousands of T cell genomes. Repertoires were generated with immunoSEQ multiplex PCR, while TCRdb's copy carries only in-frame clones and drops some. There are over 750,000 clones in the sample; 90% to 98% occur only once, and around 0.25% lies in the top ten. The data derive from a study of shared clonotypes between healthy human individuals. Study-wide results and limits: It was only blood that was sampled, and tissue repertoires likely differ.

Trimming took off 8 bases at V and 2 bases at J, with 16 bases between the two ends. The CDR3 runs 14 residues. Germline-derived CDR1 and CDR2 are MNHEY and SMNVEV (reference sequence). Naive CD8 cells lacked CD45RO, underwent positive selection for CCR7 and left out terminally differentiated effector memory CD45RA+ cells. The donors were all Caucasian adults (living in Nashville, Tennessee). The specimen was naive CD8+ T cells sorted from blood. The receptor was isolated from a man in his thirties or forties in good health. The chain carries TRBV27 and TRBJ2-7; the D gene is possibly TRBD1 (6 bases). The CDR3: CASAQQGNTYEQYF. The CDR3 nucleotides read TGTGCCAGCGCTCAACAGGGAAATACCTACGAGCAGTACTTC.